The entry below describes one TCR beta chain. Its antigen is undetermined. Its ends do not fully match the called genes, so a read error is possible. The data derive from a study of post-analysis software for immune sequencing data. TCR beta cDNA libraries had unique molecular identifiers. Each sample of roughly 0.9 to 11 million input T cells yielded roughly 500,000 cDNA molecules, so each molecule approximated one T cell. MiXCR was run by TCRdb on the PCR reads, yielding one entry per CDR3 protein. Of about 540,000 distinct CDR3 sequences in the sample, 30% to 40% were seen once. Findings of the study overall: Those with multiple sclerosis, the patient group, showed significantly lower normalized Chao1 diversity than controls. The five TRBV segments detected at higher frequency in patients than in controls included TRBV5-6, TRBV5-1 and TRBV20-1.

CDR3 length: 13 amino acids. Germline V gene data show CDR1 as SGHAT and CDR2 as FQNNGV. The J gene is TRBJ2-3, the V gene TRBV11-2, with TRBD2 as a possible D gene (5 bases). The origin of this receptor is a girl aged 2 to 17 with multiple sclerosis. The sequencing sample was made of blood. CDR3 sequence: CTSSLDLGMAQYF. In nucleotides, the CDR3 is TGTACCAGCAGCTTGGATCTCGGGATGGCGCAGTATTTT.